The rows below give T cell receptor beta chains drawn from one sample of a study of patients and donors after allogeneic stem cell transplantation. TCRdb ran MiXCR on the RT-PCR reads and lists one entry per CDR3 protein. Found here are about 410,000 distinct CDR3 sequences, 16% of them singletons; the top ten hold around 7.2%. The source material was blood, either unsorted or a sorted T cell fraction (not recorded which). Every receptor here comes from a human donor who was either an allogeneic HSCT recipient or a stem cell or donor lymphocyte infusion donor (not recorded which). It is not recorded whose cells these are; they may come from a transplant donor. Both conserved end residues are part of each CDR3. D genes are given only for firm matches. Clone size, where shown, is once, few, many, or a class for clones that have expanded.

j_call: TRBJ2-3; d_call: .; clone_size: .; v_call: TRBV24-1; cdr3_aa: CATSDLGEDTDTQYF; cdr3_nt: TGTGCCACCAGTGATTTGGGGGAGGACACAGATACGCAGTATTTT
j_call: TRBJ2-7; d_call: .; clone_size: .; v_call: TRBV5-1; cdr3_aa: CASSWAYKYEQYF; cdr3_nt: TGCGCCAGCAGCTGGGCCTATAAATACGAGCAGTACTTC
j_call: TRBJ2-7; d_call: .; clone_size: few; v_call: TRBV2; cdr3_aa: CASSGWTGRLSSYEQYF; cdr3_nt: TGTGCCAGCAGTGGGTGGACTGGGAGGTTGAGCTCCTACGAGCAGTACTTC
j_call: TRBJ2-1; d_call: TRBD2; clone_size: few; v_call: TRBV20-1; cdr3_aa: CSAEPGLAYNEQFF; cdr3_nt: TGCAGTGCTGAACCGGGACTAGCGTACAATGAGCAGTTCTTC
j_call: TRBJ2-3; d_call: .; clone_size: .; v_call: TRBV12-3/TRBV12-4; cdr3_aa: CASSLRLGGRTDTQYF; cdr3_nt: TGTGCCAGCAGTCTGCGGTTGGGGGGGCGCACAGATACGCAGTATTTT
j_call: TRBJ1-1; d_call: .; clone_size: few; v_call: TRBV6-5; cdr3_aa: CASSYGGAETEAFF; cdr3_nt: TGTGCCAGCAGTTATGGTGGGGCTGAAACTGAAGCTTTCTTT
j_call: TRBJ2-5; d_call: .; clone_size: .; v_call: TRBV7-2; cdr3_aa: CASSLGMAPRGETQYF; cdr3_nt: TGTGCCAGCAGCTTAGGAATGGCGCCTCGAGGGGAGACCCAGTACTTC
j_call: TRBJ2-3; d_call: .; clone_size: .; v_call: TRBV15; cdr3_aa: CATSRPPVSDTQYF; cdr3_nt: TGTGCCACCAGCAGGCCGCCCGTGTCAGATACGCAGTATTTT
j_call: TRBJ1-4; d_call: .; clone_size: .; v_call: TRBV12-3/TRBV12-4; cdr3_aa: CASSETVGRRGEKLFF; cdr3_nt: TGTGCCAGCAGTGAAACCGTAGGGAGGAGAGGGGAAAAACTGTTTTTT
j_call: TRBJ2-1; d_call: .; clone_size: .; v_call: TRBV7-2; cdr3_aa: CASSSNPSYNEQFF; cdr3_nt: TGTGCCAGCAGCTCCAACCCTTCCTACAATGAGCAGTTCTTC
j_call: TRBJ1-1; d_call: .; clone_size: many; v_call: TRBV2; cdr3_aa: CASSEAGTLNTEAFF; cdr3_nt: TGTGCCAGCAGTGAAGCTGGGACTTTAAACACTGAAGCTTTCTTT
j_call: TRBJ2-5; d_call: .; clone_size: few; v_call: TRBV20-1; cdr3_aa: CSARDGYGGGIQETQYF; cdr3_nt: TGCAGTGCTAGAGATGGGTACGGGGGAGGCATTCAAGAGACCCAGTACTTC
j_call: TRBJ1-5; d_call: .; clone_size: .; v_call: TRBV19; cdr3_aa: CASSSTSGTSGGRNQPQHF; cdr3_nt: TGTGCCAGTAGTTCCACCTCCGGGACCTCGGGCGGGCGCAATCAGCCCCAGCATTTT
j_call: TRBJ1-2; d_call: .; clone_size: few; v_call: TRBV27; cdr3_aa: CASSLSPYRTAGYTF; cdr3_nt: TGTGCCAGCAGTTTATCCCCTTACAGGACAGCGGGCTACACCTTC
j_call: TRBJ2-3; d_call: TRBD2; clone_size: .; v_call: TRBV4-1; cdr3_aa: CASSQVWTSYTDTQYF; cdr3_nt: TGCGCCAGCAGCCAAGTCTGGACTAGCTACACAGATACGCAGTATTTT
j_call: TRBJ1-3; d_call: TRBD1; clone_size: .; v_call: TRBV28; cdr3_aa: CASSLEGARGYF; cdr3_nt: TGTGCCAGCAGTTTGGAGGGGGCCCGAGGATATTTT
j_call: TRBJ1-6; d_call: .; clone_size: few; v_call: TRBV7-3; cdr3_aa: CASSFRGQYNSPLHF; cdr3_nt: TGTGCCAGCAGCTTTCGCGGACAGTATAATTCACCCCTCCACTTT
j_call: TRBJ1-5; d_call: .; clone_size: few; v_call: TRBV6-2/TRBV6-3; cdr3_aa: CASSLKLSNQPQHF; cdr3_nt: TGTGCCAGCAGTTTAAAACTTAGCAATCAGCCCCAGCATTTT
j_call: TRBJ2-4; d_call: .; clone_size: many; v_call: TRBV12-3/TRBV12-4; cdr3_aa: CASSSMGGVAKNIQYF; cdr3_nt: TGTGCCAGCAGTTCCATGGGCGGGGTAGCCAAAAACATTCAGTACTTC
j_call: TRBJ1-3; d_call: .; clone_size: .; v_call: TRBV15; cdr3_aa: CATSRDTGWGSGNTIYF; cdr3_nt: TGTGCCACCAGCAGAGATACAGGCTGGGGCTCTGGAAACACCATATATTTT
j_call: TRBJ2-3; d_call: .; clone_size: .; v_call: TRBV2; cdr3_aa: CASSESGHPNAQDTQYF; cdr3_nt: TGTGCCAGCAGTGAATCGGGACACCCCAACGCACAAGATACGCAGTATTTT
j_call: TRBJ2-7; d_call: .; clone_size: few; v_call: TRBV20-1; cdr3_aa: CSATGHTYEQYF; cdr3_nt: TGCAGTGCTACAGGGCATACCTACGAGCAGTACTTC
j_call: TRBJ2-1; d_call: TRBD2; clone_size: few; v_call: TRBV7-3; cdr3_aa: CASSLPRGAGVINEQFF; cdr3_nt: TGTGCCAGCAGCCTCCCCCGAGGGGCGGGAGTTATCAATGAGCAGTTCTTC
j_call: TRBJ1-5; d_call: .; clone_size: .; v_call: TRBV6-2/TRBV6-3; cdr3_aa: CASLQGILSNQPQHF; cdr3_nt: TGTGCCAGCCTTCAGGGTATCTTAAGCAATCAGCCCCAGCATTTT
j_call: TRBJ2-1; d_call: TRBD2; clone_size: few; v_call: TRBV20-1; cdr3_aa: CSAPVGGRGEHEQFF; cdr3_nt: TGCAGTGCCCCCGTTGGCGGGAGAGGGGAGCATGAGCAGTTCTTC
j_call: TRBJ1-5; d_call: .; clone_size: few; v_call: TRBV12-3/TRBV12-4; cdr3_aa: CASSFDRHNQPQHF; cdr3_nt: TGTGCCAGCAGTTTTGACAGGCATAATCAGCCCCAGCATTTT
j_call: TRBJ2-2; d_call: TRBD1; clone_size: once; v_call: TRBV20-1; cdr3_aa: CSAKRRGGPGTGELFF; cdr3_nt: TGCAGTGCTAAAAGAAGAGGGGGCCCGGGCACCGGGGAGCTGTTTTTT
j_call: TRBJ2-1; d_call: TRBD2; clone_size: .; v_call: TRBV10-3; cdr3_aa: CAITTSGEGHSYNEQFF; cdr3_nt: TGTGCCATTACGACTAGCGGGGAAGGGCACTCCTACAATGAGCAGTTCTTC
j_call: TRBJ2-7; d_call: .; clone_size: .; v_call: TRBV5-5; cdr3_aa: CASSPVVGGSGEQYF; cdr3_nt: TGTGCCAGCAGCCCGGTTGTGGGGGGCTCAGGGGAGCAGTACTTC
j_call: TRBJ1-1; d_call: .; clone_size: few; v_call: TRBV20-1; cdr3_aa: CSSPRGGTTEAFF; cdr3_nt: TGCAGTTCCCCCCGGGGGGGCACCACTGAAGCTTTCTTT
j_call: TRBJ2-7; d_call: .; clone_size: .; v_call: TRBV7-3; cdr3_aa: CASSPWGIYSYEQYF; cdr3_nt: TGTGCCAGCAGCCCTTGGGGGATCTACTCCTACGAGCAGTACTTC
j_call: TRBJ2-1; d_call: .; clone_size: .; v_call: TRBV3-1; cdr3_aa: CASSQDRRTERFF; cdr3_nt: TGTGCCAGCAGCCAAGATCGGCGCACCGAACGGTTCTTC
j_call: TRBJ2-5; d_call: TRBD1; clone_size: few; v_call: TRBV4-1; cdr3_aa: CASSHNQWDREDWTDSGQETQYF; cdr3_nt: TGCGCCAGCAGCCATAACCAATGGGACAGGGAAGACTGGACGGACTCAGGACAAGAGACCCAGTACTTC
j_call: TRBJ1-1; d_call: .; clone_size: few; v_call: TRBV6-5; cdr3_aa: CASSYSNRFTEAFF; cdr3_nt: TGTGCCAGCAGTTACTCGAACCGGTTCACTGAAGCTTTCTTT
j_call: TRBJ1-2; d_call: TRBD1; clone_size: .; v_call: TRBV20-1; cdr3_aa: CSVGQGIMGYTF; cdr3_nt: TGCAGTGTAGGACAGGGGATTATGGGCTACACCTTC
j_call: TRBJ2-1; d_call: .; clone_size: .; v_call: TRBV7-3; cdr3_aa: CASSPEILNEQFF; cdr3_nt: TGTGCCAGCAGCCCCGAAATTCTAAATGAGCAGTTCTTC
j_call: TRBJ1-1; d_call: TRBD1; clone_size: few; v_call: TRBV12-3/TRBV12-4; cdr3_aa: CASSLDRGYTEAFF; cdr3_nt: TGTGCCAGCAGCTTAGACAGGGGCTACACTGAAGCTTTCTTT
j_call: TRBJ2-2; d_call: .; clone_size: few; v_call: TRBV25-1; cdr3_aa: CASSDLTGAVTGELFF; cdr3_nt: TGTGCCAGCAGTGATCTTACGGGGGCAGTAACCGGGGAGCTGTTTTTT
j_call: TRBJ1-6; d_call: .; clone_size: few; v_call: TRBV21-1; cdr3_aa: CANEFYRGLNSPLHF; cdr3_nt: TGTGCCAACGAATTTTACAGGGGGTTAAATTCACCCCTCCACTTT
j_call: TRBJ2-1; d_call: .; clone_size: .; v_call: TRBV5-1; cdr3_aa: CASSPRPGRDNEQFF; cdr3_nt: TGCGCCAGCAGCCCGAGGCCGGGACGCGACAATGAGCAGTTCTTC
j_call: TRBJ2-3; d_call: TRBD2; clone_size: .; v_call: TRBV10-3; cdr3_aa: CAISAGGGPTDTQYF; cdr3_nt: TGTGCCATCAGTGCAGGCGGGGGTCCAACAGATACGCAGTATTTT
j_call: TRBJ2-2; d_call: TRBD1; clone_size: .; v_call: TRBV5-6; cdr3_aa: CASSFLTGWDTGELFF; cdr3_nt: TGTGCCAGCAGCTTCTTGACAGGGTGGGACACCGGGGAGCTGTTTTTT
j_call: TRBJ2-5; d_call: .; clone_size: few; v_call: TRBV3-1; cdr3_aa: CASTHTESRKTQYF; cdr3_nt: TGTGCCAGCACCCACACGGAATCTAGGAAGACCCAGTACTTC
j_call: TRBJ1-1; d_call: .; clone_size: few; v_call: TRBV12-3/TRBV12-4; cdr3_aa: CASMRETEAFF; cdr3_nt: TGTGCCAGCATGAGGGAGACTGAAGCTTTCTTT